The sequence of this T cell receptor beta chain was determined in a study of cytomegalovirus exposure and HLA in healthy donors. For the study at large: It was reported in a later analysis that the 100 to 150 validation repertoires used the same platform as the approximately 670 first-cohort repertoires.

These donors were members of the 120-subject validation cohort, a group separate from the approximately 640-subject first cohort. The V end lost 1 base, the J end lost 0 bases, and 7 bases lay between the germline ends. Germline V gene lookup returns CDR1 SGHTA and CDR2 FQGNSA. The CDR3 runs to 16 residues. Regarding this clone: The antigen is undetermined.

Findings and limits, study-wide: The study flagged 150 to 200 TCR beta chains as cytomegalovirus-associated. Reportedly, diagnosis of cytomegalovirus status by the classifier showed high specificity and sensitivity.

The method was immunoSEQ multiplex PCR; TCRdb's version includes in-frame clones alone and lacks a portion of them. The repertoire includes around 200,000 clones, about 86% of them detected once, and about 3% sits in the top ten. The rearrangement uses TRBV7-2 and TRBJ1-6; D remains ambiguous. Sequencing was carried out using PBMCs. The source is a woman aged 18-35 years in good health and CMV-seropositive. The CDR3, as DNA: TGTGCCAGCAGCTTAGTTGCGTCCTCCTATAATTCACCCCTCCACTTT. The encoded protein is CASSLVASSYNSPLHF.